This TCR beta chain was recorded in a study of cytomegalovirus exposure and HLA in healthy donors. For the study at large: Among the roughly 400 genotyped donors, 70% to 85% were placed in the Caucasian-associated ancestry cluster. The study, taken as a whole, reports: HLA alleles showed associations with around 15,000 TCR beta sequences in a later analysis, at a 0.05 false discovery rate.

This clone was observed once. Its antigen is not identified. This CDR3 comprises 15 residues. The germline V gene encodes CDR1 SEHNR and CDR2 FQNEAQ (reference sequence). V shed 1 base and J shed 3 bases, with 13 bases lying between them. The PCR employed 60 Vbeta primers together with 13 Jbeta primers. Clones were read by immunoSEQ multiplex PCR, and TCRdb kept only the in-frame ones, dropping some. The sample includes 130,000 or so clones, around 90% of them seen just once. V and J are TRBV7-9 and TRBJ2-7; TRBD1 might be the D (6 bases). The material sequenced was PBMCs. This clonotype was sampled from a woman aged 40 to 50 in good health and CMV-seronegative. CDR3 loop: CASSLGDTRNYEQYF. CDR3 nucleotide sequence: TGTGCCAGCAGCTTAGGGGACACTAGGAACTACGAGCAGTACTTC.